The clone carrying this T cell receptor (beta chain) was recorded many times. Its antigen is not identified. The CDR3 sequence is 16 residues long. Germline CDR1 MNHEY, CDR2 SVGEGT. After removal of 6 bases from V and 0 bases from J, the junction contained 8 bases not matched to a gene. Library preparation (for TCRbeta) was performed with unique molecular identifiers. TCRdb redid the calling of the PCR reads with MiXCR, one entry per CDR3 protein. The data hold approximately 300,000 distinct CDR3 sequences, with just over 7.5% observed a single time. This specimen comes from a study of T-cell reconstitution after alpha-beta-depleted transplantation in children. General observations from the study: The study reportedly traced alpha-beta T cells about two months after transplant to several hundred expanded graft clones. Most T-cell counts and diversity one year after the transplant came from T cells that were newly produced.

Specimen: peripheral blood, collected 360 days after TCRalphabeta/CD19-depleted stem cell transplant. The chain employs TRBV6-2 or TRBV6-3 and TRBJ2-1; 7 bases are a match to TRBD1. This receptor was taken from a female patient aged 2-9 years who had a stem cell transplant for Fanconi anemia, so the T cells may come from the graft donor. The CDR3 DNA follows: TGTGCCAGCAGCTCGGACAGGCTAAGCTCCTACAATGAGCAGTTCTTC. This translates into CASSSDRLSSYNEQFF.